This T cell receptor (beta chain) was recovered during a study of cytomegalovirus exposure and HLA in healthy donors. Study information: From donors who were HLA-typed, an early data release held approximately 84 million unique TCRs.

The PCR ran on 60 Vbeta and 13 Jbeta primers. Repertoires were generated with immunoSEQ multiplex PCR, while TCRdb's copy carries only in-frame clones and drops some. This table has a few hundred thousand clones, roughly 80% appearing once. On this clone: The antigen is not known.

Study-wide points: An assumption of roughly uniform sequencing depth across donors underlay the presence/absence analyses. Researchers reported that a few CMV-associated chains were confirmed in vitro as CMV antigen-specific.

This receptor was taken from a girl aged 2-10 years in good health and CMV-seronegative. Sequenced input: PBMCs.

The CDR3 DNA sequence: TGTGCCAGTAGGGACCTGGGACTAGCGGAGACCTACAATGAGCAGTTCTTC. This translates into CASRDLGLAETYNEQFF. J is TRBJ2-1 and V is TRBV19, with 11 nucleotides matching TRBD2. Germline CDR1 reads LNHDA; CDR2 reads SQIVND (reference sequence). Losses at the gene ends were 6 bases for V and 2 bases for J; bases not matched to a gene: 9. This CDR3 contains 17 residues.